The 28 T cell receptor beta chains below all came from one sample that was sequenced in a study of cytomegalovirus exposure and HLA in healthy donors. In the PCR, 60 Vbeta and 13 Jbeta primers were used. Some clones are missing from TCRdb's copy, which holds only in-frame ones; the method was immunoSEQ multiplex PCR. The sample holds some 150,000 clones. Sequencing used PBMCs. These receptors all stem from a man aged 35-49 years in good health and CMV-seronegative.

The chain carries TRBV5-1 and TRBJ1-4; 8 bases match TRBD1. V was pared by 4 bases and J by 7 bases, with 6 bases of the junction left unmatched. CDR3 size: 14 residues. CDR1 is SGHRS and CDR2 is YFSETQ in the germline V gene. The CDR3 is CASSPGQGAEKLFF. The DNA for the CDR3 is TGCGCCAGCAGCCCCGGACAGGGTGCTGAAAAACTGTTTTTT.

The chain links TRBV28 to TRBJ1-5; no reliable D call. V was clipped by 6 bases and J by 0 bases, with 9 bases between them. The CDR3 has 14 amino acids. Germline V lookup: CDR1 MDHEN, CDR2 SYDVKM. This CDR3 reads CASRSEYSNQPQHF. CDR3 DNA sequence: TGTGCCAGCAGGAGTGAGTATAGCAATCAGCCCCAGCATTTT.

The chain combines TRBV9 with TRBJ1-5; D not certain. CDR1 and CDR2 from the germline V gene are SGDLS and YYNGEE. The CDR3 consists of 14 residues. V was shortened by 0 bases and J by 4 bases, with 8 bases between the two germline ends. The CDR3 DNA reads TGTGCCAGCAGCGTAGGGTTGACTAATCAGCCCCAGCATTTT. Residues: CASSVGLTNQPQHF.

The chain couples TRBV5-1 to TRBJ2-1; 9 bases agree with TRBD2. V was clipped by 0 bases and J by 2 bases; unmatched bases: 6. This CDR3 spans 17 amino acids. Germline V gene data show CDR1 as SGHRS and CDR2 as YFSETQ. DNA for the CDR3: TGCGCCAGCAGCTTGGAGGGCGGGGGGGCCCCCTACAATGAGCAGTTCTTC. Protein product: CASSLEGGGAPYNEQFF.

The V call is TRBV6-5, the J call TRBJ2-7, with D possibly TRBD1 on 6 matching bases. Germline-derived CDR1 and CDR2 are MNHEY and SVGAGI. The CDR3 is 14 residues long. V lost 2 bases to trimming and J lost 4 bases, with 12 bases between them. The CDR3 region is CASSYKGEWYEQYF. The CDR3 DNA is TGTGCCAGCAGTTACAAGGGGGAGTGGTACGAGCAGTACTTC.

This chain uses TRBV7-8 with TRBJ1-2; perhaps TRBD1 as D (6 bases). Between the trimmed V and J ends, which lost 0 bases and 11 bases, there was a span of 16 bases. Germline V gene lookup returns CDR1 SGHVS and CDR2 FQNEAQ. This CDR3 contains 14 residues. As DNA, the CDR3 is TGTGCCAGCAGCTTAGCGCTGGACAGCGGGGGGTACACCTTC. Protein sequence: CASSLALDSGGYTF.

The rearrangement links TRBV2 to TRBJ2-3; 9 nucleotides align to TRBD2. With 3 bases clipped from V and 3 bases from J, the junction kept 7 bases outside the gene matches. There are 16 residues in the CDR3. Germline values: CDR1 SNHLY, CDR2 FYNNEI. CDR3 sequence: CASSDGTSRFTDTQYF. CDR3 sequence (DNA): TGTGCCAGCAGTGATGGGACTAGCAGGTTTACAGATACGCAGTATTTT.

The V and J genes are TRBV9 and TRBJ2-5; D perhaps matches TRBD2 (6 bases). Germline assignment: CDR1 SGDLS and CDR2 YYNGEE. V was trimmed by 1 base and J by 5 bases, leaving 12 bases between them. The CDR3 consists of 14 residues. CDR3 residues: CASSVNEGRETQYF. The CDR3 DNA sequence: TGTGCCAGCAGCGTAAATGAGGGGAGGGAGACCCAGTACTTC.

The genes are TRBV7-9 and TRBJ2-7, with 7 positions matching TRBD2. The V segment lost 0 bases and the J segment 5 bases; nucleotides outside the gene matches: 19. This CDR3 is 19 amino acids long. Germline V gene sequence: CDR1 SEHNR, CDR2 FQNEAQ (reference sequence). DNA for the CDR3: TGTGCCAGCAGCTTAGCGGGTCTTGGGAGGGACCGCCGTTTAAACGAGCAGTACTTC. This codes for CASSLAGLGRDRRLNEQYF.

This chain uses TRBV6-1 with TRBJ2-7; 7 bases match TRBD1. The CDR3 is 15 residues long. V lost 2 bases and J lost 2; bases outside the gene matches: 6. From germline, CDR1 is MNHNS and CDR2 SASEGT. In DNA form, the CDR3 reads TGTGCCAGCAGTGAACGAGGGACAGAACCCTACGAGCAGTACTTC. Translating it yields CASSERGTEPYEQYF.

V is TRBV9 and J is TRBJ1-2; weak D call: TRBD1 (5 bases). CDR1 and CDR2 from the germline V gene are SGDLS and YYNGEE. V shed 5 bases and J shed 5 bases, with 13 bases lying between them. This CDR3 contains 13 residues. CDR3 in DNA: TGTGCCAGCAGTCCCGACAGAGAATATGGCTACACCTTC. It encodes CASSPDREYGYTF.

The CDR3 DNA reads as TGTGCCAGCAGCCACAGTAAGCAAGAGTTCTTC. Translating it yields CASSHSKQEFF. The rearrangement joins TRBV2 to TRBJ2-1; no firm D call. Trimming stripped 6 bases from V and 14 bases from J, with 14 bases between. The CDR3 extends over 11 amino acids. Germline V gene sequence: CDR1 SNHLY, CDR2 FYNNEI. The full variable domain, rest sourced from reference TRBV2 and TRBJ2-1, is EPEVTQTPSHQVTQMGQEVILRCVPISNHLYFYWYRQILGQKVEFLVSFYNNEISEKSEIFDDQFSVERPDGSNFTLKIRSTKLEDSAMYFCASSHSKQEFFGPGTRLTVL.

The chain combines TRBV7-7 with TRBJ1-2; a possible D gene is TRBD1 (5 bases). Trimming stripped 1 base from V and 3 bases from J, with 15 bases between. The CDR3 has 16 residues. The germline CDR1 and CDR2 sequences are SSHAT and FNYEAQ (reference sequence). The CDR3 nucleotides are TGTGCCAGCAGCTTAGGACCCAGGGTATCATACTATGGCTACACCTTC. Translation gives CASSLGPRVSYYGYTF.

The genes are TRBV7-2 and TRBJ2-7; 9 nucleotides line up with TRBD1. Germline assignment: CDR1 SGHTA and CDR2 FQGNSA. V lost 5 bases to trimming and J lost 3 bases; unmatched junction nucleotides: 11. CDR3 length equals 16 residues. CDR3 region: CASSQQAGQGIYEQYF. The CDR3 bases are TGTGCCAGCAGCCAGCAGGCGGGACAGGGAATCTACGAGCAGTACTTC.

The chain links TRBV9 to TRBJ1-1, with D uncertain. CDR1 and CDR2 (germline): SGDLS, YYNGEE. The ends were cut back, 0 bases at V and 6 bases at J, with 12 bases in the middle. The CDR3 length is 14 residues. The DNA for the CDR3 is TGTGCCAGCAGCGTAGAACCCGGGAGCGCTGAAGCTTTCTTT. Protein sequence: CASSVEPGSAEAFF.

V and J are TRBV6-1 and TRBJ2-5, with 9 bases aligning to TRBD2. This CDR3 comprises 15 residues. The germline V gene encodes CDR1 MNHNS and CDR2 SASEGT. Trimming at V came to 3 bases and at J to 5 bases, leaving 7 bases not matched to a gene. The DNA of the CDR3 is TGTGCCAGCAGTGATAGAGGCGGGGGGGTGGAGACCCAGTACTTC. It encodes CASSDRGGGVETQYF.

This rearrangement joins TRBV5-1 to TRBJ2-3, with TRBD2 identical over 7 bases. Germline-derived CDR1 and CDR2 are SGHRS and YFSETQ. This CDR3 region has 15 residues. V shed 4 bases, J shed 3 bases, and the junction held 8 bases outside the gene matches. The CDR3 spells CASSRTDGGTDTQYF. CDR3 nucleotide sequence: TGCGCCAGCAGCAGGACCGACGGGGGGACAGATACGCAGTATTTT.

V and J are TRBV6-6 and TRBJ2-2, with a possible D match to TRBD1 (6 bases). CDR1 is MNHNY, CDR2 SVGAGI, per germline (reference sequence). The CDR3 length is 16 residues. Trimming cost V 6 bases and J 0 bases, with 14 bases left between them. The CDR3 spells CASSPGTLTNTGELFF. DNA of the CDR3: TGTGCCAGCAGCCCCGGGACATTAACGAACACCGGGGAGCTGTTTTTT.

The chain has TRBV11-2 and TRBJ2-1; D may be TRBD2 (5 bases). The germline V and J ends were trimmed by 7 bases and 10 bases, with 17 bases remaining between them. The germline V gene has CDR1 SGHAT and CDR2 FQNNGV. The CDR3 is 13 residues long. CDR3: CASKRRDTQEQFF. CDR3 coding DNA: TGTGCCAGCAAACGCCGGGATACACAAGAGCAGTTCTTC.

The V call is TRBV7-2, the J call TRBJ2-3; TRBD1 agrees at 8 bases. The J segment lost 3 bases and the V segment lost 5 bases, leaving 7 bases of the junction unmatched. Germline values: CDR1 SGHTA, CDR2 FQGNSA. The CDR3 sequence is 15 residues long. The DNA for the CDR3 is TGTGCCAGCAGCCCAGTGACAGGGGTAACAGATACGCAGTATTTT. It encodes CASSPVTGVTDTQYF.

The chain employs TRBV19 and TRBJ1-4, with D uncertain. Trimming left V 6 bases short and J 0 bases short, with 8 bases between. In germline, CDR1 is LNHDA, CDR2 SQIVND (reference sequence). This CDR3 contains 14 residues. The CDR3 DNA is TGTGCCAGTAGGTCTATGACAACTAATGAAAAACTGTTTTTT. Translated, it gives CASRSMTTNEKLFF.

V usage is TRBV5-1 and J usage is TRBJ1-1, with D possibly TRBD1 on 5 matching bases. The CDR3 length is 14 residues. Trimming pared 1 base from V and 4 bases from J, leaving 11 bases between. Germline-derived CDR1 and CDR2 are SGHRS and YFSETQ. Written as DNA, the CDR3 is TGCGCCAGCAGCTTGTCCCCCAGGGCCACTGAAGCTTTCTTT. Protein: CASSLSPRATEAFF.

This chain joins TRBV7-9 and TRBJ1-2; 9 bases match TRBD1. The V gene's germline CDR1 is SEHNR and CDR2 FQNEAQ (reference sequence). The CDR3 extends over 15 amino acids. V trimming: 2 bases; J trimming: 4 bases; junction bases outside the gene matches: 5. CDR3 in amino acids: CASSLWTGDRYGYTF. The CDR3 DNA follows: TGTGCCAGCAGCTTATGGACAGGGGATCGCTATGGCTACACCTTC. Variable domain in full (rest from reference TRBV7-9 and TRBJ1-2): DTGVSQNPRHKITKRGQNVTFRCDPISEHNRLYWYRQTLGQGPEFLTYFQNEAQLEKSRLLSDRFSAERPKGSFSTLEIQRTEQGDSAMYLCASSLWTGDRYGYTFGSGTRLTVV.

CDR3 residues: CASSWTSGGGTGELFF. The CDR3 DNA reads as TGTGCCAGCAGCTGGACTAGCGGGGGCGGCACCGGGGAGCTGTTTTTT. The chain employs TRBV18 and TRBJ2-2; the match to TRBD2 covers 13 bases. Unmatched junction bases numbered 7, after V lost 8 bases and J lost 4 bases. Germline V CDR1 and CDR2: KGHSH, LQKENI. The CDR3 runs to 16 residues.

The J gene is TRBJ1-5, the V gene TRBV7-8, with 7 bases matching TRBD1. This CDR3 has 16 residues. CDR1 SGHVS and CDR2 FQNEAQ come from the germline V gene. With V trimmed by 6 bases and J by 0 bases, 8 bases remained unmatched. CDR3 nucleotide sequence: TGTGCCAGCAGTATACAGGGGAGATATAGCAATCAGCCCCAGCATTTT. As protein: CASSIQGRYSNQPQHF.

This chain links TRBV4-3 with TRBJ1-6, with D maybe TRBD1 (6 bases). V lost 0 bases, J lost 8 bases, and 8 bases lay in between. The CDR3 is made up of 14 amino acids. The germline CDR1 and CDR2 sequences are LGHNA and YSLEER. CDR3: CASSQEGGDSPLHF. The DNA of the CDR3 is TGCGCCAGCAGCCAAGAAGGGGGGGATTCACCCCTCCACTTT.

The chain has TRBV29-1 and TRBJ2-5; no clear D gene. Germline CDR1 SQVTM, CDR2 ANQGSEA. The CDR3 has 11 residues. Trimming left V 1 base short and J 7 bases short, with 7 bases between. CDR3 in DNA: TGCAGCGTTGAAGGGGCGTGGACCCAGTACTTC. It translates to CSVEGAWTQYF.

V and J are TRBV7-2 and TRBJ1-2; D may be TRBD1 (5 bases). Trimming took 5 bases from V and 8 from J, leaving 15 bases between them. The CDR3 is 13 amino acids. Per germline, CDR1 SGHTA and CDR2 FQGNSA. The CDR3 DNA follows: TGTGCCAGCAGCGCCACAGGTGGAAGGGGCTACACCTTC. It yields the protein CASSATGGRGYTF.